The entry below gives a single T cell receptor (beta chain) sequence along with its context. These data come from a study of cytomegalovirus exposure and HLA in healthy donors. Trimming removed 5 bases from V and 8 bases from J; junction bases left unmatched: 15. CDR1 is MDHEN and CDR2 is SYDVKM in the germline V gene. The CDR3 has 16 residues. It was with 60 Vbeta and 13 Jbeta primers that the PCR ran. As handled by the study authors: Counted up in a later analysis, unique TCR beta chains came to approximately 77 million, with 9.5 million to 13 million shared. Assay: immunoSEQ multiplex PCR; the TCRdb copy retains only in-frame clones and omits some. That table gives V, J and clone size, and the DNA gave D and trimming. The sample totals some 130,000 clones; its top ten clones hold roughly 1.7%.

The receptor's source is a woman aged 40 to 50 in good health and CMV-seropositive. This chain connects TRBV28 to TRBJ1-2; 9 nucleotides line up with TRBD1. What was sequenced was PBMCs. CDR3 nucleotides: TGTGCCAGCAGTCCTGTAGCCGGGACAGGGACACGGGGCTACACCTTC. Its translation: CASSPVAGTGTRGYTF.